This T cell receptor beta chain was observed in a study of shared clonotypes between healthy human individuals (dated by TCRdb to the early 2020s). For context, the study as a whole: A few men and a couple of women, aged 18 to 49 years, made up the cohort. To estimate repertoire size and how much clonotype sharing occurs between individuals, the study deeply sequenced the blood TCR repertoires of several healthy adults. Leukapheresis yielded between about 0.9 and 10 billion PBMCs per donor. For each donor, three plates each were used for CD4 naive and CD4 memory, two plates were used for CD8 naive, and one plate was used for CD8 memory. To increase sequencing depth and limit assay-specific biases, TCR repertoire library preparation and sequencing were carried out by different laboratories using diverse techniques.

Using the deep immunoSEQ assay, TCR CDR3 regions were amplified from genomic DNA by multiplex PCR. Extracted genomic DNA from each cell subset was spread evenly across all wells of several immunoSEQ 96-well plates, with each plate serving as a replicate. Each replicate PCR for sorted subsets received approximately 200 ng genomic DNA, equal to 28,000 or so T cell genomes. The purified libraries were quantified using a Qubit 3.0 fluorometer, sized with a Bioanalyzer 2100, and then quantified again using the KAPA Library Quantification kit. Every immunoSEQ 96-well plate was sequenced on a dedicated single-read 150-cycle Illumina NextSeq 550 flow cell. Concerning the study's data processing: Because the immunoSEQ output held only junctional sequences and lacked quality scores, the filtering could not match the filtering applied to full-length reads. Sequences were annotated with PyIR, a Python wrapper for IgBLAST v1.9, and V/J genes and CDR3 were assigned using IMGT germline references. Reads with weak V/J assignments (E-value above 1e-6), missing CDR3, stop codons, out-of-frame junctions, or ambiguous translated residues were removed. V3J clonotypes were defined as sequences sharing an identical inferred V gene, J gene, and CDR3 amino acid sequence. The percentage overlap between two repertoires was calculated by dividing the number of shared unique clonotypes by the size of the smaller repertoire. RTK rarefaction, the Chao1 estimator, and Recon v2.1 estimates of unobserved clonotypes were used to assess repertoire richness. OLGA was used to compute generation probabilities for all TCRbeta clonotypes that the gDNA method yielded from a handful of donors. TCRdb carries this immuneACCESS record with in-frame sequences only. Its versions omit some clonotypes, under half of them owing to an unresolved V gene in the studies checked, with the rest unexplained. V, J and clone size reflect that table, while D and trimming were determined from the DNA. The sample yields about 2.3 million clones; more than 85% were counted once. The ten top clones hold under 0.45% of the sample.

Beyond this particular receptor, the publication reports: Based on pairwise subsampling, the degree of clonotype sharing among donors was expected to be affected by sequencing depth. Sharing across several donors was observed for around 4.8% of naive CD4, 3% to 3.5% of naive CD8, over 2% of memory CD4, and around 0.42% of memory CD8 clonotypes. Higher generation probabilities were observed for clonotypes shared by all four sorted-subset donors than for non-shared clonotypes. Even with the large sequencing depth, rarefaction of the sorted-subset datasets indicated that sequencing was incomplete. Sampling was restricted to blood, and TCR repertoires in tissues likely differ from the TCR repertoires found in blood. Larger estimated clonotype richness was generally found for naive subsets than for memory subsets. Because the study included a small number of donors, the genetic and exposure-history diversity represented was limited.

Donors were healthy HIV-negative adults with no recently reported acute infections or vaccinations. Every donor was a Caucasian adult living in Nashville, Tennessee, USA. CD4+ T cells were enriched by magnetic negative selection, after which naive cells were positively selected on CD45RA and the negative fraction was taken as the memory subset. Blood was obtained by leukapheresis, after which PBMCs were separated by Ficoll-Histopaque density gradient centrifugation and cryopreserved in liquid nitrogen vapor phase. Analytical flow cytometry was used to check the purity and quantity of every magnetically sorted T cell population. Genomic DNA was isolated from each sorted fraction and quantified by UV absorbance on a Nanodrop 2000c. The CDR3 sequence holds 15 residues, the cysteine and phenylalanine included. Of all the DNA, just the CDR3 is kept, 45 bases in frame from base 1. V gives up 2 bases and J gives up 3 bases, and the segment between their germline ends measures 13 bases. For CDR1 and CDR2, the germline V gene lists SGHDT and YYEEEE.

With respect to this clone: The antigen this receptor binds is unknown. Within one base of it there is no much larger clone, and no base qualities were kept.

The sample taken for sequencing was naive CD4+ T cells from PBMCs. This sample's cell subset or site label indicates: CD45RA+ positively selected. The sequence derives from a man between 18 and 35 years old in good health. Some clones in this sample may be carry-over from other donors' samples. In this chain, TRBV5-6 is recombined with TRBJ2-3; D gene: possibly TRBD2, on 5 matching bases. The CDR3 region: CASSLGLSGTDTQYF. The DNA sequence is as follows: TGTGCCAGCAGCTTAGGACTGTCCGGTACAGATACGCAGTATTTT.